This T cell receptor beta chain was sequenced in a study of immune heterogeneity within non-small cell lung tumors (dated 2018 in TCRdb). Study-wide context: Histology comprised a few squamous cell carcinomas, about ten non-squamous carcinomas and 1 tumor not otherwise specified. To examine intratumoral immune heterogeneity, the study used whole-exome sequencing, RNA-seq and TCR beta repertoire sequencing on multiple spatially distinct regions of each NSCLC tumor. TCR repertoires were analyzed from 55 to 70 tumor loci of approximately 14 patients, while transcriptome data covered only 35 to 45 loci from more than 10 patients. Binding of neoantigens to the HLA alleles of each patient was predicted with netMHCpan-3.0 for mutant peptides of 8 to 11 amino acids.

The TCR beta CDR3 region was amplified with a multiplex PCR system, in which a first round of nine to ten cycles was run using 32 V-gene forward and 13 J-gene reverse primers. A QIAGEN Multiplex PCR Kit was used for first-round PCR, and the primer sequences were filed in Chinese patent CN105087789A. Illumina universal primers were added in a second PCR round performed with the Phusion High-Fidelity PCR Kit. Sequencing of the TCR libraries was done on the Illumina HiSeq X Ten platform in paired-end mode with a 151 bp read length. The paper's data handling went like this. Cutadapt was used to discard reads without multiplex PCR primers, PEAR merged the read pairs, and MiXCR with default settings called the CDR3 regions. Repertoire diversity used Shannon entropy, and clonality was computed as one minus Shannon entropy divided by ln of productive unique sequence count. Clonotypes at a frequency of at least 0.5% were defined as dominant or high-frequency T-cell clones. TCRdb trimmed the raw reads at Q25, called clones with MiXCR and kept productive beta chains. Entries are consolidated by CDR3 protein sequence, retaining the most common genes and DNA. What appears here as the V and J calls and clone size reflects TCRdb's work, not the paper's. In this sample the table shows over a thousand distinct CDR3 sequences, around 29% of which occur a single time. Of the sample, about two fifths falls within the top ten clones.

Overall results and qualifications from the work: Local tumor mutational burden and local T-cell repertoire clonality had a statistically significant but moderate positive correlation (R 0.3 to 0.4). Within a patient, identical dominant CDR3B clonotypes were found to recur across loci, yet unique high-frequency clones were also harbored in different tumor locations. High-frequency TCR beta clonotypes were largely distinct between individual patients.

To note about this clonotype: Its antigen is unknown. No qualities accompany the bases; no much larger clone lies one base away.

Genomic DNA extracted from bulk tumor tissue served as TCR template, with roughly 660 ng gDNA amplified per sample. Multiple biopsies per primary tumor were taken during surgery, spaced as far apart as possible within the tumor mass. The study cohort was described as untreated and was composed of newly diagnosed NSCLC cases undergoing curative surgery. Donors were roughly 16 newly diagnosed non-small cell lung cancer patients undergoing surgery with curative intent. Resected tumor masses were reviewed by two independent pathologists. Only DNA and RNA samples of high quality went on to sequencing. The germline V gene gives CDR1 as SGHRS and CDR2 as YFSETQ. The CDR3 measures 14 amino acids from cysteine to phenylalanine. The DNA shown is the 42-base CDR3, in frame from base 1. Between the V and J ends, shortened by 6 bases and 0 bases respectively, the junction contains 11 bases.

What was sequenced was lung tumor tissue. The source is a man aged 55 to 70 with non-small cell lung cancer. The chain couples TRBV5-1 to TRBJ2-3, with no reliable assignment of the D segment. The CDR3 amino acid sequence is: CASNVGRSTDTQYF. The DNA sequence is TGCGCCAGCAACGTAGGCAGGAGCACAGATACGCAGTATTTT.